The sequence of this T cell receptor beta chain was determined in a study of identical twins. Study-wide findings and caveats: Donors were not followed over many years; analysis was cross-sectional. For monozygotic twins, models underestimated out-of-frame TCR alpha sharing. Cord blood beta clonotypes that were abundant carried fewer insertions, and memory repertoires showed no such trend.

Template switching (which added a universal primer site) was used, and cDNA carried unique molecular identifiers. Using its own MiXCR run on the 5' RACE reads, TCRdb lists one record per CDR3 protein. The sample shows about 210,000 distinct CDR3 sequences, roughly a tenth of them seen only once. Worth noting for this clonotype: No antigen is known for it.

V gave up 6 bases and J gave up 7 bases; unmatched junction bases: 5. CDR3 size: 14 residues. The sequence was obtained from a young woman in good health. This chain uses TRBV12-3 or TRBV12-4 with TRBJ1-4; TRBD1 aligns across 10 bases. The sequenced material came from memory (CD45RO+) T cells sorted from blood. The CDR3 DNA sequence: TGTGCCAGCAGGTCGGGGACAGGGGTTGAAAAACTGTTTTTT. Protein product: CASRSGTGVEKLFF.